These 19 T cell receptor beta chains were all obtained from the same sample, sequenced in a study of post-analysis software for immune sequencing data (dated by TCRdb to the mid-2010s). Which antigens these TCRs recognize remains unknown. The library was generated by PCR. For sequencing, an Illumina HiSeq 2500 was employed. Unique molecular identifiers were incorporated into TCR beta cDNA libraries to reduce PCR and sequencing biases. TCRdb handled the public reads itself, with Q25 trimming in fastp and clone calling in MiXCR, and kept productive beta chains. A single entry per CDR3 protein holds the most common genes and DNA from its merged rows. The sample table contains fewer than 600,000 distinct CDR3 sequences; only one count was recorded for roughly 45% of them. Jointly, the top ten make up about 12% of the sample. What the study reported, not specific to this receptor: Patients showed significantly higher frequencies than controls for about five TRBV segments, among them TRBV5-6, TRBV5-1 and TRBV20-1.

The sequencing input was blood. These receptors were taken from a girl aged 5-17 years with multiple sclerosis.

The chain couples TRBV11-3 to TRBJ2-1; 10 nucleotides align to TRBD2. V lost 5 bases to trimming and J lost 5 bases; unmatched junction nucleotides: 9. Germline V CDR1 and CDR2: SGHNT, YENEEA. The CDR3 is 16 residues long. The CDR3 sequence is CASSAHSGRSNNEQFF. CDR3 nucleotides: TGTGCCAGCAGCGCACATAGCGGGAGGTCGAACAATGAGCAGTTCTTC.

This clonotype was found a few times. The rearrangement uses TRBV29-1 and TRBJ2-5; 8 nucleotides match TRBD1. The J call is doubtful: the DNA matches TRBJ2-7 better. Per germline, CDR1 SQVTM and CDR2 ANQGSEA. This CDR3 is 14 amino acids long. The CDR3 loop reads CSVRIHGRGLEQYF. As DNA, the CDR3 is TGCAGCGTTCGTATCCACGGCAGGGGGCTCGAGCAGTACTTC.

The chain is built from TRBV5-1 and TRBJ2-7, with D possibly TRBD2 on 7 matching bases. Trimming removed 5 bases from V and 0 bases from J, with 21 bases in between. CDR3 length: 17 residues. Germline CDR1 and CDR2: SGHRS and YFSETQ. CDR3 residues: CASSYGQLSGSSYEQYF. The CDR3 DNA reads as TGCGCCAGCAGTTACGGACAGCTTAGCGGGTCCTCCTACGAGCAGTACTTC.

This clonotype was counted between two and nine times. The chain employs TRBV5-1 and TRBJ2-5; D perhaps matches TRBD2 (5 bases). Deletions cut 0 bases from V and 1 base from J, with 13 bases between. CDR3 length: 16 residues. Germline lookup yields CDR1 SGHRS and CDR2 YFSETQ. CDR3 DNA sequence: TGCGCCAGCAGCTTGGCCAGCAGCGGCCCCCAAGAGACCCAGTACTTC. Protein product: CASSLASSGPQETQYF.

The chain joins TRBV20-1 to TRBJ2-5; D is possibly TRBD1 or TRBD2 (5 bases each). V lost 5 bases and J 5 bases, leaving 21 bases between the germline ends. Germline loops: CDR1 DFQATT, CDR2 SNEGSKA (reference sequence). There are 15 residues in the CDR3. The CDR3 nucleotides are TGCAGTGCTTTAGGGTCCTCTCGGGGCTCGGAGACCCAGTACTTC. As protein: CSALGSSRGSETQYF.

This chain connects TRBV7-2 to TRBJ1-2, with D perhaps TRBD1 (6 bases). The CDR3 is 14 residues long. V was pared by 5 bases and J by 6 bases, with 16 bases between. Germline CDR1 is SGHTA and CDR2 is FQGNSA. The CDR3 region has the DNA TGTGCCAGCAGCCCCGGCCCCGGGGGCAATGGCTACACCTTC. This encodes CASSPGPGGNGYTF.

The J gene is TRBJ2-1, the V gene TRBV24-1, with 12 bases matching TRBD2. There are 18 residues in the CDR3. V lost 3 bases to trimming and J lost 6 bases; unmatched junction nucleotides: 11. The germline gives CDR1 KGHDR, CDR2 SFDVKD. CDR3 bases: TGTGCCACCAGTGATGGTCGACTAGCGGGAGCTACCCCCAATGAGCAGTTCTTC. This gives the protein CATSDGRLAGATPNEQFF.

The chain is built from TRBV12-3 or TRBV12-4 and TRBJ2-7; no definite D call. The CDR3 runs 15 residues. Trimming stripped 6 bases from V and 5 bases from J, with 20 bases between. The CDR3 is CASSPNVWGSNEQYF. CDR3 nucleotide sequence: TGTGCCAGCAGCCCAAATGTCTGGGGTAGTAACGAGCAGTACTTC.

In this sample, this clonotype turned up a few times. The V and J genes are TRBV12-3 or TRBV12-4 and TRBJ1-2; no clear D. With 4 bases removed from V and 3 bases from J, the gap between germline ends came to 9 bases. The CDR3 consists of 13 residues. The CDR3 region has the DNA TGTGCCAGCAGTTATGTCGGCGACTATGGCTACACCTTC. Encoded protein: CASSYVGDYGYTF.

The rearrangement links TRBV6-6 to TRBJ1-6; no firm D call. Trimming shortened V by 5 bases and J by 17 bases, and 16 bases separated the two germline ends. The CDR3 contains 12 residues. Germline loops: CDR1 MNHNY, CDR2 SVGAGI (reference sequence). The chain's CDR3 is CASSPRAVRIHF. In DNA, the CDR3 is TGTGCCAGCAGTCCCCGAGCTGTCCGAATCCACTTT.

This clonotype came up a few times. In nucleotides, the CDR3 is TGTGCCAGCAGCTTAATGCGTTCATCTGCAGATACGCAGTATTTT. It yields the protein CASSLMRSSADTQYF. The chain joins TRBV7-2 to TRBJ2-3; the D is unclear. V lost 2 bases and J lost 4, with 13 bases in between. This CDR3 spans 15 amino acids. In germline, CDR1 is SGHTA, CDR2 FQGNSA.

The chain links TRBV10-1 to TRBJ2-7; unclear D gene. Per the germline V gene, CDR1 is WNHNN and CDR2 is SYGVQD (reference sequence). The CDR3 is 13 residues long. The V end lost 0 bases, the J end lost 4 bases, and 7 bases lay between the germline ends. The CDR3 DNA reads TGCGCCAGCAGTGAGTCCCCGGAATACGAGCAGTACTTC. Encoded protein: CASSESPEYEQYF.

Of note for this clonotype: At one boundary the junction diverges from the germline segment, which might be a read error. The rearrangement links TRBV5-6 to TRBJ2-1, with D tentatively TRBD1 (6 bases). This CDR3 region has 13 residues. Germline CDR1 is SGHDT and CDR2 is YYEEEE. DNA for the CDR3: TGTGCCGGCAGCTTGGGGGACAAGGCTGAGCAGTTCTTC. The encoded protein is CAGSLGDKAEQFF.

The chain combines TRBV5-4 with TRBJ2-1; D gene uncertain. The length of the CDR3 is 14 residues. Trimming cost V 0 bases and J 8 bases, with 12 bases left between them. Per germline, CDR1 SGHNT and CDR2 YYREEE (reference sequence). This CDR3 is CASSLEGSRYEQFF. For the CDR3, the DNA is TGTGCCAGCAGCTTGGAAGGTAGTAGGTATGAGCAGTTCTTC.

The J gene is TRBJ1-1, the V gene TRBV6-2 or TRBV6-3; 11 nucleotides line up with TRBD1. J gave up 0 bases and V 2 bases, and 14 bases lay outside the gene matches. CDR1 and CDR2 from the germline V gene are MNHEY and SVGEGT. This CDR3 contains 20 residues. CDR3: CASSYRTGGGVKGMNTEAFF. CDR3 nucleotide sequence: TGTGCCAGCAGTTACCGGACAGGGGGCGGCGTAAAGGGTATGAACACTGAAGCTTTCTTT.

This clonotype appeared a few times. The rearrangement links TRBV5-1 to TRBJ2-6, with D possibly matching TRBD1 (5 bases). The CDR3 contains 15 residues. Germline V gene data show CDR1 as SGHRS and CDR2 as YFSETQ. V dropped 5 bases and J dropped 4 bases, with 13 bases sitting between them. This CDR3 reads CASSLQGLGANVLTF. CDR3 sequence (DNA): TGCGCCAGCAGTCTCCAGGGTCTGGGGGCCAACGTCCTGACTTTC.

This clonotype was detected only a few times. V is TRBV25-1 and J is TRBJ2-7; 7 bases are a match to TRBD2. Germline assignment: CDR1 MGHDK and CDR2 SYGVNS. Unmatched junction bases numbered 2, after V lost 4 bases and J lost 2 bases. This CDR3 comprises 13 residues. This CDR3 is CASSVSGTYEQYF. As DNA, the CDR3 is TGTGCCAGCAGTGTAAGCGGGACCTACGAGCAGTACTTC.

This clonotype was found a few times. The chain employs TRBV7-2 and TRBJ2-1; no reliable D call. Germline-derived CDR1 and CDR2 are SGHTA and FQGNSA. V was clipped by 3 bases and J by 7 bases, with 10 bases between them. The CDR3 has 13 amino acids. DNA for the CDR3: TGTGCCAGCAGCTTCCCTTTAATAAATGAGCAGTTCTTC. Protein: CASSFPLINEQFF.

This clonotype was detected only a few times. This chain connects TRBV5-1 to TRBJ2-5, with D hard to call. Germline V gene data show CDR1 as SGHRS and CDR2 as YFSETQ. The germline V and J ends were trimmed by 0 bases and 3 bases, with 9 bases remaining between them. The CDR3 consists of 14 residues. The CDR3 sequence: CASSLVGAKETQYF. CDR3 sequence (DNA): TGCGCCAGCAGCTTGGTCGGTGCGAAAGAGACCCAGTACTTC.